The TCR beta chain under discussion was sequenced for a study of shared clonotypes between healthy human individuals. Study overall: Researchers drew samples from a couple of women and three men aged 18 to 49. Three plates each covered CD4 naive and memory; CD8 naive two, CD8 memory one.

The study, taken as a whole, reports: Of the naive CD4 clonotypes, approximately 5% were shared across several donors. Blood alone was sampled, and tissue repertoires likely differ.

Some clones are missing from TCRdb's copy, which holds only in-frame ones; the method was immunoSEQ multiplex PCR. The sample records 2 million to 3 million clones, over 85% being singletons. The CDR3 is 15 residues long. Germline V gene sequence: CDR1 SGHRS, CDR2 YFSETQ. V lost 0 bases to trimming and J lost 1 base, with 10 bases between them. This clone was picked up a small number of times. Antigen: not known. This sequence joins TRBV5-1 and TRBJ1-1, with D perhaps matching TRBD1 (5 bases). The sample was naive CD4+ T cells from PBMCs. The subset is: CD45RA+ positively selected. This TCR came from a young man in good health. Some clones in this sample may be carry-over from other donors' samples. The CDR3 loop reads CASSLALGGNTEAFF. The CDR3 coding sequence is TGCGCCAGCAGCTTGGCCCTCGGGGGGAACACTGAAGCTTTCTTT. The variable domain in full, completed from reference TRBV5-1 and TRBJ1-1, reads KAGVTQTPRYLIKTRGQQVTLSCSPISGHRSVSWYQQTPGQGLQFLFEYFSETQRNKGNFPGRFSGRQFSNSRSEMNVSTLELGDSALYLCASSLALGGNTEAFFGQGTRLTVV.